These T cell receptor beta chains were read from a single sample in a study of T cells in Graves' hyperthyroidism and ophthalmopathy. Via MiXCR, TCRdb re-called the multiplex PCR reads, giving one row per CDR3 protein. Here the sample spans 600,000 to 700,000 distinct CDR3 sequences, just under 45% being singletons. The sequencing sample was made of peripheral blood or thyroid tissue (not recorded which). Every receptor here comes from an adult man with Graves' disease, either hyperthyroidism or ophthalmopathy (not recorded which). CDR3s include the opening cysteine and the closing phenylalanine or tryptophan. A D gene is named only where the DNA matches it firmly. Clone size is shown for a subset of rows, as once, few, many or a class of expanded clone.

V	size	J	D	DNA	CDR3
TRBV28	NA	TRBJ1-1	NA	TGTGCCAGCAGTTATGGGGGTCACACTGAAGCTTTCTTT	CASSYGGHTEAFF
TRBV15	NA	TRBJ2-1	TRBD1	TGTGCCACCAGCAGAGATCGGAACAGGGGGCGCGGAAATGAGCAGTTCTTC	CATSRDRNRGRGNEQFF
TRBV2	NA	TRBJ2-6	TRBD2	TGTGCCAGCAGTTACGGGGGGGCAAATCTTGGGGCCAACGTCCTGACTTTC	CASSYGGANLGANVLTF
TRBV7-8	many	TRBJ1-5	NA	TGTGCCAGCAGGAGGGACGGCAATCAGCCCCAGCATTTT	CASRRDGNQPQHF
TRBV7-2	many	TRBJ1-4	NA	TGTGCCAGCAGCTGGGGGTCGGTTGAAAAACTGTTTTTT	CASSWGSVEKLFF
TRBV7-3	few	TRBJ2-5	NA	TGTGCCAGCAGCGTAGAAGGGGGGCTAGCGGTAGAGACCCAGTACTTC	CASSVEGGLAVETQYF
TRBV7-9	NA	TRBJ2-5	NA	TGTGCCAGCAGCGCGAGGGCTGAGACCCAGTACTTC	CASSARAETQYF
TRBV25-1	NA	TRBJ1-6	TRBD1	TGTGCCAGCGGAGAGGACAGGGGCCCCGATAATTCACCCCTCCACTTT	CASGEDRGPDNSPLHF
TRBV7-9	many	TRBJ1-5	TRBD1	TGTGCCAGCAGCCCACTCGGACAGGCGGATCAGCCCCAGCATTTT	CASSPLGQADQPQHF
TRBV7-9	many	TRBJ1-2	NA	TGTGCCAGCAGCTTACCCCAGGGCTATGGCTACACCTTC	CASSLPQGYGYTF
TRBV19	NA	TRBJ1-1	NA	TGTGCCAGTAACCCAGGGACGGCGAACACTGAAGCTTTCTTT	CASNPGTANTEAFF
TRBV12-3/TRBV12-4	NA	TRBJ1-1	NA	TGTGCCAGCAGTTGGTTCAGGGACACTGAAGCTTTCTTT	CASSWFRDTEAFF
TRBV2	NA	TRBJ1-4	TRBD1	TGTGCCAGCAGTGAGACAGGGACCCGTGAAAAACTGTTTTTT	CASSETGTREKLFF
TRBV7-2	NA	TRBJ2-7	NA	TGTGCCAGCAGCTTAGGACCGGGTCACGAGCAGTACTTC	CASSLGPGHEQYF
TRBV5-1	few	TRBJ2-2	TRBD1	TGCGCCAGCAGCGGCACAGGGGGCTGGACCGGGGAGCTGTTTTTT	CASSGTGGWTGELFF
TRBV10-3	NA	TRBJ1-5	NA	TGTGCCATCAGGAGAGCGGGGGGCAAGGCTCAGCCCCAGCATTTT	CAIRRAGGKAQPQHF
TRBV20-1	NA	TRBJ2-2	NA	TGCAGTGCTAGCGAGGGCAGCTCGAACACCGGGGAGCTGTTTTTT	CSASEGSSNTGELFF
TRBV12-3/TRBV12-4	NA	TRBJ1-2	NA	TGTGCCAGTAGTATTGGGGCCGCGGACTATGCCTACACCTTC	CASSIGAADYAYTF
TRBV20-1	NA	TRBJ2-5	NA	TGCAGTGCTGGACCCGGCGCTCCGGTGGGGACCCAGTACTTC	CSAGPGAPVGTQYF
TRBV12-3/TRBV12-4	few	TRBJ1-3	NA	TGTGCCAGCAGCCGATTAATCGGACTGAACTCTGGAAACACCATATATTTT	CASSRLIGLNSGNTIYF
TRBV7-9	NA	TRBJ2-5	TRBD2	TGTGCCAGCAGCTCGCGGAGCCCGGCGGCGGGAGACGGGGAGACCCAGTACTTC	CASSSRSPAAGDGETQYF
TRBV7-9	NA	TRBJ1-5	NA	TGTGCCAGCAGTGCTAGAGCGGGGGATCAGCCCCAGCATTTT	CASSARAGDQPQHF
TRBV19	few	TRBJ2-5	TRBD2	TGTGCCAGTAGTATAGAGTGGGGGGGACAGACCCAGTACTTC	CASSIEWGGQTQYF
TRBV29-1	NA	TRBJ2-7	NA	TGCAGCAGTTACTGGCAGGGTTCCGAGCAGTACTTC	CSSYWQGSEQYF
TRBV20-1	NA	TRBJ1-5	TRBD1	TGCAGTGCTAGACAGGGGGCTTCACAGCCCCAGCATTTT	CSARQGASQPQHF
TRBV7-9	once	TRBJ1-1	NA	TGTGCCAGCAGCTTAGAGGGCAGGGACCAAGCTTTCTTT	CASSLEGRDQAFF
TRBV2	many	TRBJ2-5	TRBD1	TGTGCCAGCAGTCTAAGGACAGGCCGGGGGACCCAGTACTTC	CASSLRTGRGTQYF
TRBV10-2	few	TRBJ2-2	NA	TGCGCCAGCGGCGGGACAAGCCCCGGGGAGCTGTTTTTT	CASGGTSPGELFF
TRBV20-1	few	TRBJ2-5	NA	TGCAGTGCTCCCGGGACTTCCAAAGAGACCCAGTACTTC	CSAPGTSKETQYF
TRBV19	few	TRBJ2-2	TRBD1	TGTGCCAGTACCCCGAAAGGGACAGGGCGCTACACCGGGGAGCTGTTTTTT	CASTPKGTGRYTGELFF
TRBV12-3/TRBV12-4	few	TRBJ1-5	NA	TGTGCCAGCAGTTTATCGAAAGGGGGCAATCAGCCCCAGCATTTT	CASSLSKGGNQPQHF
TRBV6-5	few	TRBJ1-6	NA	TGTGCCAGCAGTGATGATTGGGTATCACCCCTCCACTTT	CASSDDWVSPLHF
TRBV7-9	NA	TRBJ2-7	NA	TGTGCCAGCACCCTAGGGCGACGCGAGCAGTACTTC	CASTLGRREQYF
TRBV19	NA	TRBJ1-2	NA	TGTGCCAGTAGTTCAAAGGGGGGCTATGGCTACACCTTC	CASSSKGGYGYTF
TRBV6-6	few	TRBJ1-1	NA	TGTGCCAGCAGTAAAGGGACATCGGACACTGAAGCTTTCTTT	CASSKGTSDTEAFF
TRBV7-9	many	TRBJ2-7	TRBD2	TGTGCCAGCAGCCCGGGACTAGCGGGGGGGCTTCGCGAGCAGTACTTC	CASSPGLAGGLREQYF
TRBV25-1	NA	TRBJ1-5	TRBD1	TGTGCCAGCAGTTACTCAACAGGGGAGCCCCAGCATTTT	CASSYSTGEPQHF
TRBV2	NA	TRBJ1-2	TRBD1	TGTGCCAGCAGTTACACAGGGGGCTTTGGCTACACCTTC	CASSYTGGFGYTF
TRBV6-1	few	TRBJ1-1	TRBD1	TGTGCCAGCCCGAAGGGATGGGACAGACCGAACACTGAAGCTTTCTTT	CASPKGWDRPNTEAFF
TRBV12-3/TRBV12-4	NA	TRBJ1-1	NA	TGTGCCAGCGGTGAACGGGTGGTTGAAGCTTTCTTT	CASGERVVEAFF
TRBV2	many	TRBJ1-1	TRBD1	TGTGCCAGCAGTGTACAGGGGATGGGGACTGAAGCTTTCTTT	CASSVQGMGTEAFF
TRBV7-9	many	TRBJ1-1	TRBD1	TGTGCCAGCAGCTTCTCGACAGGGGGGACTGAAGCTTTCTTT	CASSFSTGGTEAFF
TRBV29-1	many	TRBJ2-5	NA	TGCAGCGTGGGGGGACGTGAAGAGACCCAGTACTTC	CSVGGREETQYF
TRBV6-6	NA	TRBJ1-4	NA	TGTGCCAGCAGTTACTCGCCGGCAGCCCTCAATGAAAAACTGTTTTTT	CASSYSPAALNEKLFF
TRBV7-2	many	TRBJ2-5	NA	TGTGCCAGCAGCTTGAGGCTTCAAGAGACCCAGTACTTC	CASSLRLQETQYF
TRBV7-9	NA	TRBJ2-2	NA	TGTGCCAGCAGCTTAGAACGGACCGGGGAGCTGTTTTTT	CASSLERTGELFF
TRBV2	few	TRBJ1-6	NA	TGTGCCAGCAGGTTACAGGGTTTCTCCTATAATTCACCCCTCCACTTT	CASRLQGFSYNSPLHF
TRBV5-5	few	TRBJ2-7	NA	TGTGCCAGCAGCTTGGGGGACCGAAACTACTACGAGCAGTACTTC	CASSLGDRNYYEQYF
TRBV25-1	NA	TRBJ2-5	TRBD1	TGTGCCAGCAGTGCTAGTATCACAGGGGGCCAAGAGACCCAGTACTTC	CASSASITGGQETQYF
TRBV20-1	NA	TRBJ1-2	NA	TGCAGTGCTAGAGATATTGGGGTCATCTATGGCTACACCTTC	CSARDIGVIYGYTF
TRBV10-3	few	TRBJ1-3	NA	TGTGCCATCAGTGAGTCGGGTCTTCGGTCCTCTGGAAACACCATATATTTT	CAISESGLRSSGNTIYF
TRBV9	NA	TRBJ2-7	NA	TGTGCCAGCAGCTCGCGCCGGGACTCAGGCCGCTACGAGCAGTACTTC	CASSSRRDSGRYEQYF
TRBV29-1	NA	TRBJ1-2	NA	TGCAGCGTTGAAGTAAGGGGAAACTATGGCTACACCTTC	CSVEVRGNYGYTF
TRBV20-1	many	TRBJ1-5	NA	TGCAGTGCTAGCTCGGGACAAACAAGGCAGCCCCAGCATTTT	CSASSGQTRQPQHF
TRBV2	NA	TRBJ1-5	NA	TGTGCCAGCAGTACACGGGCCCGGGGATATCAGCCCCAGCATTTT	CASSTRARGYQPQHF
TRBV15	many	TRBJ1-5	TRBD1	TGTGCCACCAGCAGACTCTTGGGGACAGGGAGTCAGCCCCAGCATTTT	CATSRLLGTGSQPQHF
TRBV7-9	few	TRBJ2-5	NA	TGTGCCAGCAGCTCGAACAGGGAAGGTCAGGAGACCCAGTACTTC	CASSSNREGQETQYF
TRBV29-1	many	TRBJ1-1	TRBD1	TGCAGCGTTGAGGACAGGGGAGGGACTGAAGCTTTCTTT	CSVEDRGGTEAFF